Each of the 12 T cell receptor beta chains below was sequenced from the same sample in a study of cytomegalovirus exposure and HLA in healthy donors. Both 60 Vbeta primers and 13 Jbeta primers went into the PCR. Measured with immunoSEQ multiplex PCR; TCRdb has only the in-frame clones, and not every one. The data show some 150,000 clones, almost 80% seen once. The sequenced sample consisted of PBMCs. All receptors derive from a woman in her thirties or forties in good health and CMV-seropositive.

This chain's CDR3 is CASTRGTSTADTQYF. Here the CDR3 DNA reads TGTGCCAGCACCCGAGGGACTAGCACAGCAGATACGCAGTATTTT. The V and J genes are TRBV5-4 and TRBJ2-3; TRBD2 matches 9 bases. Trimming cost V 6 bases and J 4 bases; bases outside gene matches: 9. There are 15 residues in the CDR3. From germline, CDR1 is SGHNT and CDR2 YYREEE (reference sequence).

This chain connects TRBV9 to TRBJ1-2; D unresolved. V lost 3 bases, J lost 2 bases, and 11 bases lay in between. The CDR3 totals 14 residues. Looked up from germline, CDR1 is SGDLS and CDR2 is YYNGEE. The CDR3 DNA sequence: TGTGCCAGCAGCGCTTTAACAGCCAACTATGGCTACACCTTC. It yields the protein CASSALTANYGYTF.

This chain connects TRBV5-4 to TRBJ2-3; 9 bases agree with TRBD2. The CDR3 covers 18 residues. J was trimmed by 3 bases and V by 1 base; bases with no gene match: 12. CDR1 is SGHNT and CDR2 is YYREEE in the germline V gene (reference sequence). Written as DNA, the CDR3 is TGTGCCAGCAGCTTGAGGCGCGGGGGGGCCGGGAATACAGATACGCAGTATTTT. Protein product: CASSLRRGGAGNTDTQYF.

This clone was detected a few times. The chain uses TRBV6-5 and TRBJ2-1; TRBD1 matches 7 bases. The ends lost 4 bases at V and 7 bases at J; junction bases unmatched: 4. This CDR3 contains 13 residues. Germline lookup yields CDR1 MNHEY and CDR2 SVGAGI. The DNA for the CDR3 is TGTGCCAGCAGTTTCACGACAGGGAATGAGCAGTTCTTC. This sequence encodes CASSFTTGNEQFF.

The rearrangement joins TRBV4-1 to TRBJ2-7; 7 bases fit TRBD1. The CDR3 runs 16 residues. The germline CDR1 and CDR2 sequences are MGHRA and YSYEKL. V shed 0 bases and J 3 bases; nucleotides not matched to a gene: 8. CDR3 region: CASSQDRQGGNYEQYF. The CDR3, as DNA: TGCGCCAGCAGCCAAGATCGACAGGGCGGAAACTACGAGCAGTACTTC.

In this sample, this clone turned up once. V and J are TRBV7-9 and TRBJ1-5, with TRBD1 matching 12 bases. This CDR3 has 17 amino acids. V was pared by 10 bases and J by 0 bases, with 10 bases of the junction left unmatched. Germline V gene lookup returns CDR1 SEHNR and CDR2 FQNEAQ (reference sequence). The CDR3 loop is CATSTGTGGHSNQPQHF. The CDR3 coding sequence is TGTGCCACCTCGACCGGGACAGGGGGCCATAGCAATCAGCCCCAGCATTTT.

This clone was seen a few times. The chain recombines TRBV25-1 with TRBJ2-1; D gene uncertain. Trimming shortened V by 1 base and J by 4 bases, and 14 bases separated the two germline ends. The CDR3 contains 16 residues. Germline CDR1 and CDR2: MGHDK and SYGVNS. The CDR3, as DNA: TGTGCCAGCAGTGAATCAATGACGGCTAGATACAATGAGCAGTTCTTC. As protein: CASSESMTARYNEQFF.

The chain links TRBV18 to TRBJ2-7; D is uncertain. The CDR3 is 15 residues long. V dropped 0 bases and J dropped 6 bases, with 15 bases sitting between them. Looked up from germline, CDR1 is KGHSH and CDR2 is LQKENI. The CDR3 nucleotides read TGTGCCAGCTCACCACCGATTCTTAATTTGCGCGAGCAGTACTTC. Translated: CASSPPILNLREQYF.

This clone came up a few times. This sequence joins TRBV30 and TRBJ1-5, with 9 bases lining up with TRBD1. The CDR3 runs to 19 residues. Trimming took 1 base from V and 0 from J; bases not matched to a gene: 13. Per the germline V gene, CDR1 is GTSNPN and CDR2 is SVGIG (reference sequence). This CDR3 is CAWSGGDRDHTYSNQPQHF. The CDR3 DNA is TGTGCCTGGAGTGGAGGGGACAGGGACCACACTTATAGCAATCAGCCCCAGCATTTT. The full variable domain, its missing parts supplied by reference TRBV30 and TRBJ1-5, is SQTIHQWPATLVQPVGSPLSLECTVEGTSNPNLYWYRQAAGRGLQLLFYSVGIGQISSEVPQNLSASRPQDRQFILSSKKLLLSDSGFYLCAWSGGDRDHTYSNQPQHFGDGTRLSIL.

CDR3 in DNA: TGTGCCAGCAGTAGCCTACTCGGAGGTCAGCCCCAGCATTTT. As protein: CASSSLLGGQPQHF. The chain combines TRBV6-1 with TRBJ1-5, with D unclear. The CDR3 totals 14 residues. CDR1 MNHNS and CDR2 SASEGT come from the germline V gene. V was shortened by 5 bases and J by 6 bases, with 14 bases between the two germline ends.

The V call is TRBV10-3, the J call TRBJ1-1; TRBD1 might be the D (5 bases). The CDR3 sequence is 13 residues long. Germline CDR1 reads ENHRY; CDR2 reads SYGVKD. Trimming removed 8 bases at V and 1 base at J, with 11 bases between. CDR3 bases: TGTGCCATCGAACAGGCCAGGAACACTGAAGCTTTCTTT. Its translation is CAIEQARNTEAFF.

This clone was seen more than once but under ten times. The genes are TRBV5-4 and TRBJ1-2; 8 bases line up with TRBD1. The germline CDR1 and CDR2 sequences are SGHNT and YYREEE (reference sequence). This CDR3 has 15 amino acids. The ends lost 3 bases at V and 0 bases at J; junction bases unmatched: 4. The chain's CDR3 is CASSYQGATNYGYTF. The CDR3 nucleotides read TGTGCCAGCAGCTACCAGGGGGCAACTAACTATGGCTACACCTTC.